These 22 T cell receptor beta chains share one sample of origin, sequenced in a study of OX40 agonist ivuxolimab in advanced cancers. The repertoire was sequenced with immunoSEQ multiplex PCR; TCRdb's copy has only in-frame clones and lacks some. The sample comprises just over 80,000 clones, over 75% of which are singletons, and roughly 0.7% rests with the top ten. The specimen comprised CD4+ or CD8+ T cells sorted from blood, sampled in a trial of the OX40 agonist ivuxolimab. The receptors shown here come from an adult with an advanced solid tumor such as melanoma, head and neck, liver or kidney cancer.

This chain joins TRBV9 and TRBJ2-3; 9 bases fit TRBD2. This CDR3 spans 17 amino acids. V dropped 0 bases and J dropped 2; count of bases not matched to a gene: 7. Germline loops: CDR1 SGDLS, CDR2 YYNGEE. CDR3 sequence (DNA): TGTGCCAGCAGCGTAGGGATCCAGCGGGGGGCCACAGATACGCAGTATTTT. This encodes CASSVGIQRGATDTQYF.

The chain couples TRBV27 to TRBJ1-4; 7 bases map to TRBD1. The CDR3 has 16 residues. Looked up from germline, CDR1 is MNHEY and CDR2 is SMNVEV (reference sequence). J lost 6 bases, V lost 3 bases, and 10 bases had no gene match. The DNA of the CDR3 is TGTGCCAGCAGTTTGGCCCTCGACAGGGAGCATGAAAAACTGTTTTTT. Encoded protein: CASSLALDREHEKLFF. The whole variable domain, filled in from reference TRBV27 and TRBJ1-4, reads EAQVTQNPRYLITVTGKKLTVTCSQNMNHEYMSWYRQDPGLGLRQIYYSMNVEVTDKGDVPEGYKVSRKEKRNFPLILESPSPNQTSLYFCASSLALDREHEKLFFGSGTQLSVL.

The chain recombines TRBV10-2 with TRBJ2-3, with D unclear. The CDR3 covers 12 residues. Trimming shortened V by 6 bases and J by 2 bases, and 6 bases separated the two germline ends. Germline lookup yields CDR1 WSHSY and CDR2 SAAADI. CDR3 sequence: CASSPTTDTQYF. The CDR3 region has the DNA TGCGCCAGCAGCCCTACCACAGATACGCAGTATTTT.

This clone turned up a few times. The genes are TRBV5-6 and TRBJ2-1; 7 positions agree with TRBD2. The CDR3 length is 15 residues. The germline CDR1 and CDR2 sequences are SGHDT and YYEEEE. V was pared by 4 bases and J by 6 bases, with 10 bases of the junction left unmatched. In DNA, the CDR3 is TGTGCCAGCAGCCCCCTGGGCGGGGGAGTCAATGAGCAGTTCTTC. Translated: CASSPLGGGVNEQFF.

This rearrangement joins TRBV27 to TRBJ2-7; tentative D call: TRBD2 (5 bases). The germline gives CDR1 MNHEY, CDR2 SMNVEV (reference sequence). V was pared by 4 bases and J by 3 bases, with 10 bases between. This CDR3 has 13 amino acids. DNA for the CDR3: TGTGCCAGCAGTTCGACGGGAATCTACGAGCAGTACTTC. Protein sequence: CASSSTGIYEQYF.

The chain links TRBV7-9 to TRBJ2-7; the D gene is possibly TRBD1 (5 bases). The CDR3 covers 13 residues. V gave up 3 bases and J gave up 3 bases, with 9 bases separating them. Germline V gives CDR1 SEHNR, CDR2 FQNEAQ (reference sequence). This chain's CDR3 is CASSLTDRYEQYF. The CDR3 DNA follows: TGTGCCAGCAGCTTGACAGACCGCTACGAGCAGTACTTC.

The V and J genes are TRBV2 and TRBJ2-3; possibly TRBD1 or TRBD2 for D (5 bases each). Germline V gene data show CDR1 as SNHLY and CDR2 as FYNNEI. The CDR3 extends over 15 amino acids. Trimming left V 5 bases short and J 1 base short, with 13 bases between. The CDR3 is CASSLTGTGTDTQYF. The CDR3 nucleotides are TGTGCCAGCAGTTTAACCGGGACGGGCACAGATACGCAGTATTTT.

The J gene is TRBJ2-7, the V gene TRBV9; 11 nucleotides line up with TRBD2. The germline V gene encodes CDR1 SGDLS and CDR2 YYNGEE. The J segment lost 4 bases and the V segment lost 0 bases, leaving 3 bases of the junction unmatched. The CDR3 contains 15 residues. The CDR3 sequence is CASSVGLAGTYEQYF. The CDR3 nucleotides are TGTGCCAGCAGCGTAGGACTAGCGGGGACATACGAGCAGTACTTC.

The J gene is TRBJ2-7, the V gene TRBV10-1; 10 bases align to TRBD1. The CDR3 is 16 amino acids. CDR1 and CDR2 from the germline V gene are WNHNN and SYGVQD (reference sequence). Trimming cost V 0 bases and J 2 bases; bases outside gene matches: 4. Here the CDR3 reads CASSESRTGGTYEQYF. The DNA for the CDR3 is TGCGCCAGCAGTGAGTCTAGGACAGGGGGGACCTACGAGCAGTACTTC.

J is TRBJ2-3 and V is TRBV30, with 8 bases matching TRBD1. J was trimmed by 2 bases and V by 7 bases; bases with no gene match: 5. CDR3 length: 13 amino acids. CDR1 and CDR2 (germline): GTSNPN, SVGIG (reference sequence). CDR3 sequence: CASDRDFTDTQYF. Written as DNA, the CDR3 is TGTGCCTCGGACAGGGATTTCACAGATACGCAGTATTTT. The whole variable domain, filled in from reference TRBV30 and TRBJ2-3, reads SQTIHQWPATLVQPVGSPLSLECTVEGTSNPNLYWYRQAAGRGLQLLFYSVGIGQISSEVPQNLSASRPQDRQFILSSKKLLLSDSGFYLCASDRDFTDTQYFGPGTRLTVL.

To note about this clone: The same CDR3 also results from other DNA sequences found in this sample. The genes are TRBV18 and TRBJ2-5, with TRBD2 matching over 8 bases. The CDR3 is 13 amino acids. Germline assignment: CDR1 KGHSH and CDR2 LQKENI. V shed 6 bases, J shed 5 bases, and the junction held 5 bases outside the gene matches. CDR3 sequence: CASSAGLAETQYF. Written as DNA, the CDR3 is TGTGCCAGCTCGGCTGGACTAGCCGAGACCCAGTACTTC.

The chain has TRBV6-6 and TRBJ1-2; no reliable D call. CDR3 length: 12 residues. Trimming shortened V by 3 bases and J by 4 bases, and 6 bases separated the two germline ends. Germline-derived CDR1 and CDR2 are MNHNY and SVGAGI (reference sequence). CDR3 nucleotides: TGTGCCAGCAGTTATCAGAGCTATGGCTACACCTTC. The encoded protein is CASSYQSYGYTF.

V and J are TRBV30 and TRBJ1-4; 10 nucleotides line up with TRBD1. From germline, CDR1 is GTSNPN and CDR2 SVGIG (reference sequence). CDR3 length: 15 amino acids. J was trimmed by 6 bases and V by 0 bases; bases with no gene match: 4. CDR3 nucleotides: TGTGCCTGGAGTGTGATGGGGACAGGGGATGAAAAACTGTTTTTT. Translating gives CAWSVMGTGDEKLFF.

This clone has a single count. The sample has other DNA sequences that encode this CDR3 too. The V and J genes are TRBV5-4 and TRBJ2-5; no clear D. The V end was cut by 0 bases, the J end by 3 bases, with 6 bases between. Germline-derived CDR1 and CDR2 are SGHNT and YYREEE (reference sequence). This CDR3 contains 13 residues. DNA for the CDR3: TGTGCCAGCAGCTTGGTCAGCGAAGAGACCCAGTACTTC. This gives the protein CASSLVSEETQYF.

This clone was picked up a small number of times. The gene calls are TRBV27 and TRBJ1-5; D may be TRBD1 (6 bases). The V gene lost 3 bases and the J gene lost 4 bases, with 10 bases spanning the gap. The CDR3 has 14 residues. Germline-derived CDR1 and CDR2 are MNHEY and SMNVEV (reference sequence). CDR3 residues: CASSLGAANQPQHF. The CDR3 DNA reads TGTGCCAGCAGTTTGGGGGCAGCTAATCAGCCCCAGCATTTT.

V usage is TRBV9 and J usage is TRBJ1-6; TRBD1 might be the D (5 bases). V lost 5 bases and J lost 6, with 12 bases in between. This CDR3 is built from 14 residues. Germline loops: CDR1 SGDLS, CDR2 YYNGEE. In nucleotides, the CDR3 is TGTGCCAGCAGGGGGGGGAATTCTAATTCACCCCTCCACTTT. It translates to CASRGGNSNSPLHF.

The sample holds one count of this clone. The CDR3 protein is CASSPGGREHGYTF. In nucleotides, the CDR3 is TGTGCCAGCTCCCCTGGTGGCAGGGAGCATGGCTACACCTTC. J is TRBJ1-2 and V is TRBV18; D might be TRBD1 (5 bases). V lost 6 bases and J lost 6, with 17 bases in between. The germline gives CDR1 KGHSH, CDR2 LQKENI. The length of the CDR3 is 14 residues.

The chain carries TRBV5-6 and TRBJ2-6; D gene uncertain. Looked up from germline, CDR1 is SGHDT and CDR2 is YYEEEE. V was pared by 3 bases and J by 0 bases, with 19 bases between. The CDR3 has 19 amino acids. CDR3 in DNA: TGTGCCAGCAGCTCCGACGCCAGGTGGAGTAGCTCTGGGGCCAACGTCCTGACTTTC. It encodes CASSSDARWSSSGANVLTF. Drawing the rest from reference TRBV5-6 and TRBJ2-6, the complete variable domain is DAGVTQSPTHLIKTRGQQVTLRCSPKSGHDTVSWYQQALGQGPQFIFQYYEEEERQRGNFPDRFSGHQFPNYSSELNVNALLLGDSALYLCASSSDARWSSSGANVLTFGAGSRLTVL.

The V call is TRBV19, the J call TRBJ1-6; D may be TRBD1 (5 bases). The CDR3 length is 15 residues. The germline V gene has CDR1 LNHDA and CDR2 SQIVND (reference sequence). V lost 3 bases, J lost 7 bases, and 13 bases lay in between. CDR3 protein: CASSIIQGGNSPLHF. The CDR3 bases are TGTGCCAGTAGTATTATTCAGGGCGGCAATTCACCCCTCCACTTT. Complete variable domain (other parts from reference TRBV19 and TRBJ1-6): DGGITQSPKYLFRKEGQNVTLSCEQNLNHDAMYWYRQDPGQGLRLIYYSQIVNDFQKGDIAEGYSVSREKKESFPLTVTSAQKNPTAFYLCASSIIQGGNSPLHFGNGTRLTVT.

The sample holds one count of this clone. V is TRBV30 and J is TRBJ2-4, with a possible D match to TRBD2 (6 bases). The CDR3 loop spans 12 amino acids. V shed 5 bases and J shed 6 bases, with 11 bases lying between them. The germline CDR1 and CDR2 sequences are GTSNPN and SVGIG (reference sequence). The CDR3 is CAWRGYRNIQYF. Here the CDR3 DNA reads TGTGCCTGGCGGGGGTATAGAAACATTCAGTACTTC.

The CDR3 nucleotides are TGTGCCAGCAGTGAGTGGGACACGGCCTCCTACGAGCAGTACTTC. This encodes CASSEWDTASYEQYF. V usage is TRBV6-1 and J usage is TRBJ2-7; maybe TRBD1 (6 bases). Germline V gene sequence: CDR1 MNHNS, CDR2 SASEGT. The CDR3 is made up of 15 amino acids. V lost 3 bases, J lost 0 bases, and 12 bases lay in between.

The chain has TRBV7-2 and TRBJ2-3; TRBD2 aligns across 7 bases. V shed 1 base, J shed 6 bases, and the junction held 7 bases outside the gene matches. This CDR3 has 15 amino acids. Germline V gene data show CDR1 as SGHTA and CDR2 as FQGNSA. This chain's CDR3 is CASSLGGGISDTQYF. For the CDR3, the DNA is TGTGCCAGCAGCTTAGGCGGGGGAATTTCTGATACGCAGTATTTT.